This paragraph reports one T cell receptor beta chain. These data originate in a study of blood T cell repertoires in COVID-19. Study in general: Acute and convalescent COVID-19 samples came from the United States, Italy and Spain. T cells, B-cell-depleted T cells, or PBMCs supplied cDNA or gDNA.

In the authors' workflow: Nucleated cell number was recorded as an estimate derived from reference gene primer amplification. Repertoires were generated with immunoSEQ multiplex PCR, while TCRdb's copy carries only in-frame clones and drops some. V and J calls and clone size are those listed in that table; D and trimming were worked out from the DNA. The top ten hold around 13% of the sample, which has 160,000 or so clones, about 77% seen once. The clonotype originates from a woman older than 75 with acute or convalescent COVID-19. Specimen: peripheral blood.

The CDR3 reads CASSFGTITDTQYF. The CDR3, as DNA: TGTGCCAGCAGCTTTGGGACTATCACAGATACGCAGTATTTT. The chain links TRBV7-2 to TRBJ2-3, with 7 positions matching TRBD2. This CDR3 is 14 amino acids long. After removal of 3 bases from V and 2 bases from J, the junction contained 2 bases not matched to a gene. The germline CDR1 and CDR2 sequences are SGHTA and FQGNSA.